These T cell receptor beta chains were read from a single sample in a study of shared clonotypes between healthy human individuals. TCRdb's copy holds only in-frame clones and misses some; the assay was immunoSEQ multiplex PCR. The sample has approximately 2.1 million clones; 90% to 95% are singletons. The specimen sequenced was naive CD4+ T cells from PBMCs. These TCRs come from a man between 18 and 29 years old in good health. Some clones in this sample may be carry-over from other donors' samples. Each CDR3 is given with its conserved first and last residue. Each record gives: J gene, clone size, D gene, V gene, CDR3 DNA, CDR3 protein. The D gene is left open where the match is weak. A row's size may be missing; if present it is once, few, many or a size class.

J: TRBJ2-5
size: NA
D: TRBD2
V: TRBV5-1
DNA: TGCGCCAGCAGCTGGGGGACTAGCGGGAGTGGAGAGACCCAGTACTTC
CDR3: CASSWGTSGSGETQYF

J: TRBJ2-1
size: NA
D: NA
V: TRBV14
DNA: TGTGCCAGCAGCCCCCGATTGAGGCCGAGCAATGAGCAGTTCTTC
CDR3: CASSPRLRPSNEQFF

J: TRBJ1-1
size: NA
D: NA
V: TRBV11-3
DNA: TGTGCCAGCAGCTTGGCGGGAGACATGAACACTGAAGCTTTCTTT
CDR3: CASSLAGDMNTEAFF

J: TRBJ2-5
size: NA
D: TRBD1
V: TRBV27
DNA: TGTGCCAGCAGTTTAGAGGGGGCTGGGGAGACCCAGTACTTC
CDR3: CASSLEGAGETQYF

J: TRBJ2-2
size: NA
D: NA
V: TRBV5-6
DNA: TGTGCCAGCAGCTTGGTTTTGGCTAGCCCCGGGGAGCTGTTTTTT
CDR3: CASSLVLASPGELFF

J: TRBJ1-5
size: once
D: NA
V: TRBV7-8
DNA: TGTGCCAGCAGCTTAGTCGTAGGGGGGAGCAATCAGCCCCAGCATTTT
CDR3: CASSLVVGGSNQPQHF

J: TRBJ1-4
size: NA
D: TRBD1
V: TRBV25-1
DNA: TGTGCCAGCAGTGAGTCCGGGACAGCTGCAACTAATGAAAAACTGTTTTTT
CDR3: CASSESGTAATNEKLFF

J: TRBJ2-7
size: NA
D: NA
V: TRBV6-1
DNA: TGTGCCAGCACGGAGGGGTTCGGGCGCTCCTACGAGCAGTACTTC
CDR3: CASTEGFGRSYEQYF

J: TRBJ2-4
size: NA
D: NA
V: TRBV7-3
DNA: TGTGCCAGCAGCTTAAACTCAGTTCCAAACATTCAGTACTTC
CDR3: CASSLNSVPNIQYF

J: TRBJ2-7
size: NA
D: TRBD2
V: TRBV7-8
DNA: TGTGCCAGCAGCGTGGGGGGGAGCCCCTACGAGCAGTACTTC
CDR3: CASSVGGSPYEQYF

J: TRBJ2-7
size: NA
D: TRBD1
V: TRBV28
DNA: TGTGCCAGCAGTGATACCGAACAGGGGGCTCACGCGGAGCAGTACTTC
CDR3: CASSDTEQGAHAEQYF

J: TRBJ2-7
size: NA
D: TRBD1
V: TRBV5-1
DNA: TGCGCCAGCAGCTTGGGGGTAGGGGGCGTCGAGCAGTACTTC
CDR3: CASSLGVGGVEQYF

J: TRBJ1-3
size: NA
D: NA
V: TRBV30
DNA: TGTGCCTGGAGTGTATCGTCTGGAAACACCATATATTTT
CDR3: CAWSVSSGNTIYF

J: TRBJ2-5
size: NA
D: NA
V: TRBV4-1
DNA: TGCGCCAGCAGCCTAAGCCGGGTAGAGACCCAGTACTTC
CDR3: CASSLSRVETQYF

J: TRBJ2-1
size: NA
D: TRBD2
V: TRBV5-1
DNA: TGCGCCAGCAGCTTTAGCGGGAGGGTCGGGGAGCAGTTCTTC
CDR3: CASSFSGRVGEQFF

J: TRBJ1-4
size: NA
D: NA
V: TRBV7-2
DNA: TGTGCCAGCAGCTTAGGGGGGAAACTGTTTTTT
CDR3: CASSLGGKLFF

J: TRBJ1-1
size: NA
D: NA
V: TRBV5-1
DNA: TGCGCCAGCAGCTCGGGAGGGAAGACTGAAGCTTTCTTT
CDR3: CASSSGGKTEAFF

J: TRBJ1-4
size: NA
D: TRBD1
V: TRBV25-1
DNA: TGTGCCACCACTCCTGGACAGGGGGCGTTGTCAAGTAATGAAAAACTGTTTTTT
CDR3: CATTPGQGALSSNEKLFF

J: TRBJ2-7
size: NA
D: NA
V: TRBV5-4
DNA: TGTGCCAGCAGCCCGGCCGGGGGCGAGCAGTACTTC
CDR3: CASSPAGGEQYF

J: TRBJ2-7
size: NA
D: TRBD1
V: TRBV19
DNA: TGTGCCAGTAGGACCTCGGGGGACAGGGGAGAGCAGTACTTC
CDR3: CASRTSGDRGEQYF

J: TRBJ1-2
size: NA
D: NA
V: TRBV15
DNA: TGTGCCACCAGCAGAGGGACACCTAACTATGGCTACACCTTC
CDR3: CATSRGTPNYGYTF

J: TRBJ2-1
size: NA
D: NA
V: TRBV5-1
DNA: TGCGCCAGCAGTCCTAGGGGGGCGCGTGATGAGCAGTTCTTC
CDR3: CASSPRGARDEQFF

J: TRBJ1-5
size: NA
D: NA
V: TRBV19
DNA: TGTGCCAGTGGGAATGGGGGGCTCAATCAGCCCCAGCATTTT
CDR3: CASGNGGLNQPQHF

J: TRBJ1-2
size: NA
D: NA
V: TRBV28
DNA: TGTGCCAGCAGTTTAGTGGGGCAGGATCACTATGGCTACACCTTC
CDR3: CASSLVGQDHYGYTF

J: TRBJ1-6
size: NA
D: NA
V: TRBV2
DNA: TGTGCCAGCAGTGAAACGGACAGAATTAATTCACCCCTCCACTTT
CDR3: CASSETDRINSPLHF

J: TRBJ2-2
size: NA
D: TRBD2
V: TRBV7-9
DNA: TGTGCCAGCAGCTTGAAGACTAGCGGGAGGCACACCGGGGAGCTGTTTTTT
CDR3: CASSLKTSGRHTGELFF

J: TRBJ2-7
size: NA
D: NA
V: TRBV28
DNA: TGTGCCAGCAGTCCCATAACAAGGGGTTCCTACGAGCAGTACTTC
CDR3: CASSPITRGSYEQYF

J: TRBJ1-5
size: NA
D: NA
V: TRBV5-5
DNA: TGTGCCAGAACTGGGGGGGCTCAGCCCCAGCATTTT
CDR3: CARTGGAQPQHF

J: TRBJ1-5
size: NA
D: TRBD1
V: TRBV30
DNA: TGTGCCTGGGCCAGACAGGGGGCTCAGCCCCAGCATTTT
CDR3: CAWARQGAQPQHF

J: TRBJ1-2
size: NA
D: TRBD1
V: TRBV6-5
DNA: TGTGCCATCACCGGACAGGGAATGAGCGGCTACACCTTC
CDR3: CAITGQGMSGYTF

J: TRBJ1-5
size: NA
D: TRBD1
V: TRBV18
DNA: TGTGCCAGCTCACCGCGGCAGGGGGAGGGCAATCAGCCCCAGCATTTT
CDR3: CASSPRQGEGNQPQHF

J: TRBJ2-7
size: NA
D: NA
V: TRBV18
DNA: TGTGCCAGCTCACCTGGAGGCGAGCAGTACTTC
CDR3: CASSPGGEQYF

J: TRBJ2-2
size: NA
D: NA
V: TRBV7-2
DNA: TGTGCCAGCAGCCCGGAGGTTGGCGGGGAGCTGTTTTTT
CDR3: CASSPEVGGELFF

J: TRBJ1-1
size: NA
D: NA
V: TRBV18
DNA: TGTGCCAGCTCACCTGTGGGTTACACTGAAGCTTTCTTT
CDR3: CASSPVGYTEAFF

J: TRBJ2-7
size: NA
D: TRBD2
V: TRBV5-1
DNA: TGCGCCAGCAGCTTGACTAGCGGGAGTCCCTACGAGCAGTACTTC
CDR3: CASSLTSGSPYEQYF

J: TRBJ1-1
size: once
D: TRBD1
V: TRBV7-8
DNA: TGTGCCAGCAGCTTAAAAAAATCCCCAGGGGGCTTAGGTGGCACTGAAGCTTTCTTT
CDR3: CASSLKKSPGGLGGTEAFF

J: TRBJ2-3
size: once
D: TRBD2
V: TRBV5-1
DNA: TGCGCCAGCAGTCAATCGGGGACTAGTCCGACAGATACGCAGTATTTT
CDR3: CASSQSGTSPTDTQYF

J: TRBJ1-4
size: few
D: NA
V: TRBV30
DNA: TGTGCCTCCGAGGGCCAGGTGGATGAAAAACTGTTTTTT
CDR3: CASEGQVDEKLFF

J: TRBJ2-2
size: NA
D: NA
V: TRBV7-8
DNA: TGTGCCAGCAGCTTAAGGTCCTTGGGGCAGACTTCGAACACCGGGGAGCTGTTTTTT
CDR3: CASSLRSLGQTSNTGELFF

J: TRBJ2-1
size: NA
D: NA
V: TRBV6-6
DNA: TGTGCCAGCAGCCACCCCGTCGGCCGGTCCTACAATGAGCAGTTCTTC
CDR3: CASSHPVGRSYNEQFF

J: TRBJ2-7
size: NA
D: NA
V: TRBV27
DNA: TGTGCCAGCAGTTTTTTTCGTCCAAAAGTTACTCAGGGATGGCCTTCCTACGAGCAGTACTTC
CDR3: CASSFFRPKVTQGWPSYEQYF

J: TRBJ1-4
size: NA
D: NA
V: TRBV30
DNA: TGTGCCTGGAGTAAAAAGTCCCGAGGGGAAAAACTGTTTTTT
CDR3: CAWSKKSRGEKLFF

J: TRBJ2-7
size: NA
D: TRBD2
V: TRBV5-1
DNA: TGCGCCAGCAGCCTATCCGGGACTAGCTTTTCCTACGAGCAGTACTTC
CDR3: CASSLSGTSFSYEQYF

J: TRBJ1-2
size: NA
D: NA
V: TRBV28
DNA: TGTGCCAGCAGTTTAGGAGGGACTAGGGGCTACACCTTC
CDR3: CASSLGGTRGYTF

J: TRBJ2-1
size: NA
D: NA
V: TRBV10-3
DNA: TGTGCCGTCTCCCGCCAGATTCACAATGAGCAGTTCTTC
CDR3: CAVSRQIHNEQFF

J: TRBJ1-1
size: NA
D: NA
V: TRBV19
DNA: TGTGCCAGTAGTCCGACAGGACCGAACACTGAAGCTTTCTTT
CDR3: CASSPTGPNTEAFF

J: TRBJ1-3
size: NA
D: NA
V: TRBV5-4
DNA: TGTGCCAGCAGCTTCGGGTCAGGGGCCCTCTCTGGAAACACCATATATTTT
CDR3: CASSFGSGALSGNTIYF

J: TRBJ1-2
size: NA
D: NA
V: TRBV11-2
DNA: TGTGCCAGCAGCGCCCTACAGGGAAAGGGTGGCTACACCTTC
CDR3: CASSALQGKGGYTF

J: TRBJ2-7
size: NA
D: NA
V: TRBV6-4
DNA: TGTGCCAGCAGTGACTCCGAACTTCCTGGCCCCTTC
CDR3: CASSDSELPGPF

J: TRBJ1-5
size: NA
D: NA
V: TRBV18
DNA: TGTGCCAGCTCACCACAGGGCGCGGGTGGCAATCAGCCCCAGCATTTT
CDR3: CASSPQGAGGNQPQHF

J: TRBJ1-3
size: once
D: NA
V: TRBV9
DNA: TGTGCCAGCAGCGGGGGTCGAGAGGGATCAGACACCATATATTTT
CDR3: CASSGGREGSDTIYF

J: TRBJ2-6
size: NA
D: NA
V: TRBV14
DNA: TGTGCCAGCAGCCAAGACCGCACAGGGCCTGGGGCCAACGTCCTGACTTTC
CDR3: CASSQDRTGPGANVLTF

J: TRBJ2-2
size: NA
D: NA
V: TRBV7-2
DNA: TGTGCCAGCAGCTTATTAGCGAACACCGGGGAGCTGTTTTTT
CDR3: CASSLLANTGELFF

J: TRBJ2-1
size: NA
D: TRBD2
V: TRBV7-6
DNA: TGTGCCAGCAGCTTAGTGCGGGAGGTCCACAATGAGCAGTTCTTC
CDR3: CASSLVREVHNEQFF

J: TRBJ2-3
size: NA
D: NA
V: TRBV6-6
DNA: TGTGCCAGCAGTATCGACAGGCCTAGCACAGATACGCAGTATTTT
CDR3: CASSIDRPSTDTQYF